This passage covers 28 T cell receptor beta chains from one sample sequenced in a study of blood T cells in healthy people across ages. A second PCR, run for about 7 to 11 cycles, used a sample-barcoded 5' primer plus a J-beta primer mix. TCRdb independently ran MiXCR on the 5' RACE reads; one entry per CDR3 protein. This sample has 800,000 to 900,000 distinct CDR3 sequences; approximately 67% occur once, and the top ten carry roughly 26%. Sequenced input: blood. The receptors stem from a man aged 30 to 39 in good health.

The chain couples TRBV28 to TRBJ2-2, with 7 bases identical to TRBD2. Germline V CDR1 and CDR2: MDHEN, SYDVKM. CDR3 size: 16 residues. V lost 6 bases, J lost 1 base, and 8 bases stayed unmatched. CDR3 nucleotide sequence: TGTGCCAGCAGCCCGCTCGGCGGGGGGAACACCGGGGAGCTGTTTTTT. The encoded protein is CASSPLGGGNTGELFF.

V and J are TRBV7-2 and TRBJ2-1; possibly TRBD1 for D (6 bases). Trimming took 3 bases from V and 6 from J, leaving 15 bases between them. CDR1 and CDR2 from the germline V gene are SGHTA and FQGNSA. The CDR3 is made up of 15 amino acids. CDR3: CASSLGTGTLNEQFF. The DNA of the CDR3 is TGTGCCAGCAGCTTGGGTACCGGGACACTCAATGAGCAGTTCTTC.

The V gene is TRBV6-6, the J gene TRBJ2-7; 8 nucleotides align to TRBD1. Trimming cost V 2 bases and J 0 bases; bases outside gene matches: 6. This CDR3 spans 16 amino acids. CDR1 is MNHNY and CDR2 is SVGAGI in the germline V gene (reference sequence). The CDR3 reads CASSYPRDRISYEQYF. As DNA, the CDR3 is TGTGCCAGCAGTTACCCAAGGGACAGGATCTCCTACGAGCAGTACTTC.

The chain carries TRBV4-2 and TRBJ2-3; 7 bases are shared with TRBD2. The J segment lost 5 bases and the V segment lost 3 bases, leaving 20 bases of the junction unmatched. Germline V gene sequence: CDR1 LGHNA, CDR2 YNFKEQ. The CDR3 sequence is 19 residues long. As DNA, the CDR3 is TGTGCCAGCAGCCAGTACTCGCGATTTTTTGCGGGGGAGGTAGATACGCAGTATTTT. Protein product: CASSQYSRFFAGEVDTQYF.

This rearrangement joins TRBV7-3 to TRBJ2-7; tentative D call: TRBD2 (5 bases). Trimming took 3 bases from V and 7 from J, leaving 16 bases between them. This CDR3 has 14 residues. Germline lookup yields CDR1 SGHTA and CDR2 FQGTGA. CDR3 coding DNA: TGTGCCAGCAGCTTTGGTGTGGGGTCGGGGGAGCAGTACTTC. Translated, it gives CASSFGVGSGEQYF.

This clonotype was recorded a few times. This chain joins TRBV5-5 and TRBJ2-3, with D possibly being TRBD1 (5 bases). The CDR3 extends over 11 amino acids. V lost 5 bases and J 6 bases, leaving 7 bases between the germline ends. Germline CDR1 reads SGHKS; CDR2 reads YYEKEE (reference sequence). CDR3 DNA sequence: TGTGCCAGCAGACAGGCGGATACGCAGTATTTT. Its protein is CASRQADTQYF.

This clonotype was counted a single time. The chain couples TRBV5-1 to TRBJ2-3, with D uncertain. The germline gives CDR1 SGHRS, CDR2 YFSETQ. Trimming shortened V by 0 bases and J by 0 bases, and 8 bases separated the two germline ends. The CDR3 runs 15 residues. CDR3 in amino acids: CASSLETTSTDTQYF. The DNA for the CDR3 is TGCGCCAGCAGCTTGGAGACGACTAGCACAGATACGCAGTATTTT. The complete variable domain, with remaining parts taken from reference TRBV5-1 and TRBJ2-3, reads KAGVTQTPRYLIKTRGQQVTLSCSPISGHRSVSWYQQTPGQGLQFLFEYFSETQRNKGNFPGRFSGRQFSNSRSEMNVSTLELGDSALYLCASSLETTSTDTQYFGPGTRLTVL.

The gene calls are TRBV5-1 and TRBJ2-5; possible D gene TRBD1, 6 bases. The CDR3 runs to 13 residues. Germline assignment: CDR1 SGHRS and CDR2 YFSETQ. V gave up 4 bases and J gave up 3 bases, with 10 bases separating them. In DNA form, the CDR3 reads TGCGCCAGCAGCAAGGGACATAAAGAGACCCAGTACTTC. As protein: CASSKGHKETQYF.

CDR3: CASRLGVGQPQHF. The CDR3 region has the DNA TGTGCCAGCAGGCTGGGAGTCGGGCAGCCCCAGCATTTT. The chain links TRBV27 to TRBJ1-5; D remains ambiguous. The germline V and J ends were trimmed by 6 bases and 7 bases, with 13 bases remaining between them. Germline V gene data show CDR1 as MNHEY and CDR2 as SMNVEV (reference sequence). The CDR3 length is 13 residues.

The chain is built from TRBV7-3 and TRBJ2-1, with 9 bases identical to TRBD2. Germline V lookup: CDR1 SGHTA, CDR2 FQGTGA. CDR3 size: 13 residues. V lost 5 bases to trimming and J lost 12 bases; unmatched junction nucleotides: 8. CDR3 nucleotides: TGTGCCAGCAGCGCGGGGGGGCACGATGGGCAGTTCTTC. Protein sequence: CASSAGGHDGQFF.

V and J are TRBV10-3 and TRBJ2-5; D perhaps matches TRBD2 (5 bases). TRBJ2-7 explains the end of the DNA better; the J call may be wrong. This CDR3 is built from 13 residues. Germline CDR1 and CDR2: ENHRY and SYGVKD. Here the CDR3 reads CAISEGADYEQYF. The CDR3 DNA reads TGTGCCATCAGTGAGGGAGCGGACTACGAGCAGTACTTC.

The CDR3 here is CAISGTLADTQYF. CDR3 nucleotide sequence: TGTGCCATCAGTGGGACTCTAGCGGATACGCAGTATTTT. This chain joins TRBV10-3 and TRBJ2-3, with TRBD2 as a possible D gene (6 bases). CDR1 and CDR2 (germline): ENHRY, SYGVKD. The CDR3 covers 13 residues. Deletions cut 4 bases from V and 6 bases from J, with 11 bases between.

This clonotype showed up just once. J is TRBJ1-2 and V is TRBV6-2 or TRBV6-3; no firm D call. V dropped 2 bases and J dropped 0 bases, with 7 bases sitting between them. Per germline, CDR1 MNHEY and CDR2 SVGEGT. This CDR3 region has 14 residues. CDR3 coding DNA: TGTGCCAGCAGTTACGTCCCAGCTAACTATGGCTACACCTTC. This sequence encodes CASSYVPANYGYTF.

This sequence joins TRBV11-2 and TRBJ2-7, with D tentatively TRBD2 (5 bases). V was pared by 7 bases and J by 7 bases, with 20 bases between. Germline values: CDR1 SGHAT, CDR2 FQNNGV. CDR3 size: 14 residues. The DNA for the CDR3 is TGTGCCAGCAACACGGGAAGAGGTTACAATGAGCAGTACTTC. This translates into CASNTGRGYNEQYF.

The chain carries TRBV2 and TRBJ1-5; D is uncertain. The germline gives CDR1 SNHLY, CDR2 FYNNEI. The length of the CDR3 is 17 residues. V lost 4 bases to trimming and J lost 5 bases, with 21 bases between them. Written as DNA, the CDR3 is TGTGCCAGCAGTGTGGAAAGAAGGGAACAGTCGGATCAGCCCCAGCATTTT. It encodes CASSVERREQSDQPQHF.

This chain links TRBV13 with TRBJ2-3, with a tentative D call TRBD2 (5 bases). Germline-derived CDR1 and CDR2 are PRHDT and FYEKMQ (reference sequence). V lost 5 bases and J lost 8, with 23 bases in between. The CDR3 extends over 16 amino acids. Written as DNA, the CDR3 is TGTGCCAGCAGCCTCGAGGACTCCACCTTTTTTGGTACGCAGTATTTT. Its translation is CASSLEDSTFFGTQYF.

CDR3 residues: CASSVRSTEQFF. Written as DNA, the CDR3 is TGTGCCAGCAGCGTACGGTCTACTGAGCAGTTCTTC. The genes are TRBV9 and TRBJ2-1; D is ambiguous. Germline V gives CDR1 SGDLS, CDR2 YYNGEE. This CDR3 is built from 12 residues. Trimming removed 1 base at V and 9 bases at J, with 8 bases between.

V and J are TRBV5-1 and TRBJ1-1; D not certain. The germline V gene encodes CDR1 SGHRS and CDR2 YFSETQ. Trimming pared 1 base from V and 4 bases from J, leaving 11 bases between. The CDR3 contains 14 residues. Here the CDR3 reads CASSLLGSVTEAFF. CDR3 coding DNA: TGCGCCAGCAGCTTGCTTGGAAGCGTCACTGAAGCTTTCTTT.

The CDR3 DNA reads TGCAGTGCTAGTTTTATGGGACTAGCGGGGGGCGAGCAGTACTTC. Translation: CSASFMGLAGGEQYF. The chain joins TRBV20-1 to TRBJ2-7, with 15 positions matching TRBD2. From germline, CDR1 is DFQATT and CDR2 SNEGSKA (reference sequence). This CDR3 spans 15 amino acids. J lost 6 bases, V lost 3 bases, and 6 bases had no gene match.

The chain uses TRBV6-6 and TRBJ1-2; D not resolved. The CDR3 runs 17 residues. V was cut by 4 bases and J by 1 base, with 19 bases left in between. The germline CDR1 and CDR2 sequences are MNHNY and SVGAGI (reference sequence). The CDR3 coding sequence is TGTGCCAGCAGTTCAGACCCCATGTTTCCTTTTAACTATGGCTACACCTTC. Its translation: CASSSDPMFPFNYGYTF.

The chain joins TRBV7-2 to TRBJ1-2; D uncertain. CDR3 size: 13 residues. The germline gives CDR1 SGHTA, CDR2 FQGNSA. The V end was cut by 3 bases, the J end by 2 bases, with 7 bases between. The CDR3 here is CASSFLQNYGYTF. The CDR3 DNA follows: TGTGCCAGCAGCTTCTTACAGAACTATGGCTACACCTTC. Looking up the rest from reference TRBV7-2 and TRBJ1-2 gives the full variable domain: GAGVSQSPSNKVTEKGKDVELRCDPISGHTALYWYRQSLGQGLEFLIYFQGNSAPDKSGLPSDRFSAERTGGSVSTLTIQRTQQEDSAVYLCASSFLQNYGYTFGSGTRLTVV.

This chain links TRBV27 with TRBJ1-6; D not certain. This CDR3 is built from 16 residues. V was trimmed by 0 bases and J by 7 bases, leaving 13 bases between them. Germline V gene data show CDR1 as MNHEY and CDR2 as SMNVEV (reference sequence). The CDR3 is CASSLSFGYQNSPLHF. CDR3 DNA: TGTGCCAGCAGTTTATCGTTCGGATACCAAAATTCACCCCTCCACTTT.

This clonotype was detected only a few times. CDR3 coding DNA: TGTGCCAGCAACACAGGGACTTATGGCTACACCTTC. This codes for CASNTGTYGYTF. The chain recombines TRBV6-2 or TRBV6-3 with TRBJ1-2, with D possibly matching TRBD1 (6 bases). Germline CDR1 is MNHEY and CDR2 is SVGEGT. V dropped 7 bases and J dropped 5 bases, with 11 bases sitting between them. The CDR3 covers 12 residues.

The chain carries TRBV9 and TRBJ1-5; D uncertain. CDR3 size: 15 residues. Germline V gene data show CDR1 as SGDLS and CDR2 as YYNGEE. Deletions cut 3 bases from V and 3 bases from J, with 13 bases between. CDR3 sequence: CASSASPVLNQPQHF. The CDR3 coding sequence is TGTGCCAGCAGCGCGAGCCCCGTTCTCAATCAGCCCCAGCATTTT.

V usage is TRBV11-2 and J usage is TRBJ2-3; no clear D gene. Germline V gene data show CDR1 as SGHAT and CDR2 as FQNNGV. The CDR3 loop spans 16 amino acids. The germline V and J ends were trimmed by 2 bases and 1 base, with 13 bases remaining between them. The CDR3 region has the DNA TGTGCCAGCAGCTTATCCTCCCTCCTTGGCACAGATACGCAGTATTTT. Translation gives CASSLSSLLGTDTQYF. Looking up the rest from reference TRBV11-2 and TRBJ2-3 gives the full variable domain: EAGVAQSPRYKIIEKRQSVAFWCNPISGHATLYWYQQILGQGPKLLIQFQNNGVVDDSQLPKDRFSAERLKGVDSTLKIQPAKLEDSAVYLCASSLSSLLGTDTQYFGPGTRLTVL.

This clonotype was counted only a few times. J is TRBJ2-7 and V is TRBV7-9, with 9 bases aligning to TRBD1. Germline V gives CDR1 SEHNR, CDR2 FQNEAQ (reference sequence). Trimming at V came to 7 bases and at J to 2 bases, leaving 9 bases not matched to a gene. The CDR3 runs 15 residues. CDR3 sequence: CASNPDRGPPYEQYF. CDR3 coding DNA: TGTGCCAGCAACCCGGACAGGGGACCCCCCTACGAGCAGTACTTC.

The rearrangement links TRBV7-3 to TRBJ2-7; 7 positions match TRBD1. CDR1 and CDR2 (germline): SGHTA, FQGTGA. The ends lost 6 bases at V and 3 bases at J; junction bases unmatched: 11. This CDR3 spans 15 amino acids. Here the CDR3 reads CASSLFGTAYYEQYF. DNA for the CDR3: TGTGCCAGCAGTTTATTCGGGACAGCTTACTACGAGCAGTACTTC.

V usage is TRBV6-2 or TRBV6-3 and J usage is TRBJ1-5, with 8 bases matching TRBD1. The CDR3 is 15 residues long. Germline CDR1 reads MNHEY; CDR2 reads SVGEGT. V lost 8 bases and J lost 1; bases outside the gene matches: 7. The CDR3, as DNA: TGTGCCAGCCGCGGACAGGGTAAAAGCAATCAGCCCCAGCATTTT. As protein: CASRGQGKSNQPQHF.